This TCR beta chain was retrieved from a study of blood T cell repertoires in COVID-19. For the study at large: The United States, Italy and Spain supplied acute and convalescent COVID-19 samples. Nucleic acid was either cDNA or gDNA, and it came from T cells, B-cell-depleted T cells, or PBMCs.

This clone was counted once. V was clipped by 6 bases and J by 2 bases; unmatched bases: 8. CDR3 length equals 15 residues. Germline CDR1 and CDR2: SGHTA and FQGNSA. Authors' data handling: Amplification from reference gene primers served as the basis for estimated nucleated cell counts. TCRdb keeps only in-frame clones here, not all; method: immunoSEQ multiplex PCR. The DNA was the basis for D and trimming; V, J and clone size are from that table. The sample has 13,000 or so clones, over 75% seen once; the top ten hold 2.6%. The chain carries TRBV7-2 and TRBJ2-7, with TRBD2 matching 9 bases. Sequencing was performed on peripheral blood. The receptor was derived from a human donor in a cohort sampled during active COVID-19. CDR3 residues: CASRPHVAGAYEQYF. The DNA of the CDR3 is TGTGCCAGCAGGCCCCACGTAGCGGGGGCCTACGAGCAGTACTTC.